This entry is about one T cell receptor (beta chain). This sample was included in a study of monozygotic twins with inflammatory bowel disease. This CDR3 is built from 14 residues. The V gene's germline CDR1 is KGHSH and CDR2 LQKENI. TCR libraries were prepared from 3,500 to 4,000 ng total RNA each. TCRdb reworked the 5' RACE reads into one entry per CDR3 protein, no DNA. This sample contains 400,000 to 500,000 distinct CDR3 sequences. The sequence came from a human donor with ulcerative colitis or Crohn's disease, or a healthy co-twin of an affected twin (not recorded which). The specimen was blood. This chain joins TRBV18 and TRBJ1-5; TCRdb selects TRBD1, and the lack of DNA leaves this call unchecked. The CDR3 reads CASPRGTRMEPQHF.